Listed here are 20 T cell receptor beta chains from one sample, sequenced in a study of beta chain features in type 1 diabetes. Study-wide results and limits: People with Type 1 diabetes carried modestly yet significantly shorter TCRB CDR3s in all four CD4+ subsets.

The study reverse transcribed the entire isolated RNA, so it sequenced expressed TCRB transcripts. TCRdb's table, derived via immunoSEQ multiplex PCR, lists solely in-frame clones and lacks some. This table holds around 40,000 clones, about 66% found once. No antigen has been identified for these receptors. Sequenced input: Tregs from blood. These receptors were collected from a woman younger than 35 with type 1 diabetes.

J is TRBJ1-1 and V is TRBV6-1; 8 bases are shared with TRBD1. Germline lookup yields CDR1 MNHNS and CDR2 SASEGT. V lost 6 bases to trimming and J lost 1 base; unmatched junction nucleotides: 4. The CDR3 spans 14 residues. CDR3 in amino acids: CASSSTGGNTEAFF. CDR3 bases: TGTGCCAGCAGCTCTACAGGGGGGAACACTGAAGCTTTCTTT.

The rearrangement joins TRBV23-1 to TRBJ2-7, with a possible D match to TRBD1 (5 bases). TRBV23-1 has ORF status, its function being uncertain. There are 14 residues in the CDR3. Trimming cost V 2 bases and J 3 bases, with 11 bases left between them. CDR3 residues: CASSQIQVLYEQYF. The CDR3 region has the DNA TGCGCCAGCAGTCAAATACAGGTTCTCTACGAGCAGTACTTC.

This clone was observed a single time. The chain links TRBV19 to TRBJ2-6, with a weak D call TRBD1 (7 bases). Germline-derived CDR1 and CDR2 are LNHDA and SQIVND (reference sequence). This CDR3 has 15 residues. V dropped 5 bases and J dropped 4 bases, with 12 bases sitting between them. CDR3 residues: CASSPRGVGANVLTF. The CDR3 nucleotides read TGTGCCAGTAGTCCCAGGGGGGTCGGGGCCAACGTCCTGACTTTC.

The CDR3 region has the DNA TGTGCCAGCAGCTTAGGGCCGGTCAGGGGCTACGAGCAGTACTTC. It is translated as CASSLGPVRGYEQYF. The chain recombines TRBV7-2 with TRBJ2-7, with D possibly TRBD1 on 6 matching bases. Deletions cut 1 base from V and 3 bases from J, with 13 bases between. Germline V lookup: CDR1 SGHTA, CDR2 FQGNSA. The CDR3 spans 15 residues.

V usage is TRBV6-6 and J usage is TRBJ2-1; D remains ambiguous. The CDR3 is 14 residues long. Trimming removed 5 bases at V and 9 bases at J, with 17 bases between. The germline V gene encodes CDR1 MNHNY and CDR2 SVGAGI (reference sequence). The CDR3 here is CASSTDPPGREQFF. The CDR3 region has the DNA TGTGCCAGCAGTACAGATCCTCCAGGTCGTGAGCAGTTCTTC.

The chain uses TRBV7-7 and TRBJ2-5; 8 nucleotides align to TRBD2. Trimming cost V 1 base and J 2 bases; bases outside gene matches: 6. Germline V gene data show CDR1 as SSHAT and CDR2 as FNYEAQ (reference sequence). This CDR3 is built from 16 residues. CDR3 DNA: TGTGCCAGCAGCTTAGGTCTCCGGGGGGGTCAAGAGACCCAGTACTTC. This translates into CASSLGLRGGQETQYF.

V usage is TRBV6-6 and J usage is TRBJ1-6; unclear D gene. V was shortened by 2 bases and J by 16 bases, with 9 bases between the two germline ends. In germline, CDR1 is MNHNY, CDR2 SVGAGI (reference sequence). This CDR3 has 11 amino acids. The CDR3: CASSYTTGLHF. In nucleotides, the CDR3 is TGTGCCAGCAGTTACACGACGGGGCTCCACTTT.

Of note for this clone: Other DNA sequences in the same sample also yield this CDR3. V and J are TRBV5-1 and TRBJ2-7; possibly TRBD1 for D (5 bases). Germline CDR1 is SGHRS and CDR2 is YFSETQ. Trimming took 1 base from V and 3 from J, leaving 5 bases between them. The CDR3 runs to 12 residues. The CDR3 region has the DNA TGCGCCAGCAGCTTGCAGGGCTACGAGCAGTACTTC. It specifies CASSLQGYEQYF.

This chain connects TRBV9 to TRBJ2-1; D gene uncertain. The germline V gene encodes CDR1 SGDLS and CDR2 YYNGEE. Trimming removed 1 base at V and 6 bases at J, with 14 bases between. CDR3 size: 15 residues. CDR3 DNA: TGTGCCAGCAGCGTACGGTCATCAACTGGCAATGAGCAGTTCTTC. This translates into CASSVRSSTGNEQFF.

The chain carries TRBV6-4 and TRBJ1-1; 7 bases align to TRBD1. CDR1 is MRHNA, CDR2 SNTAGT, per germline. There are 13 residues in the CDR3. V lost 0 bases and J lost 6; bases outside the gene matches: 1. This CDR3 is CASSDSTGAEAFF. The CDR3 bases are TGTGCCAGCAGTGACTCAACAGGGGCTGAAGCTTTCTTT.

A single count supports this clone. The chain uses TRBV7-2 and TRBJ2-3; TRBD2 matches at 14 bases. This CDR3 is built from 14 residues. Germline V CDR1 and CDR2: SGHTA, FQGNSA. V shed 8 bases, J shed 5 bases, and the junction held 3 bases outside the gene matches. The CDR3 loop is CASGLAGGLDTQYF. In DNA, the CDR3 is TGTGCCAGCGGACTAGCGGGGGGCTTAGATACGCAGTATTTT.

The chain couples TRBV19 to TRBJ1-5; 8 bases are shared with TRBD1. V trimming: 8 bases; J trimming: 5 bases; junction bases outside the gene matches: 14. Looked up from germline, CDR1 is LNHDA and CDR2 is SQIVND (reference sequence). The CDR3 is made up of 16 amino acids. CDR3 loop: CASSPPRTGPYQPQHF. The CDR3 region has the DNA TGTGCCAGTTCCCCTCCTCGGACAGGGCCTTATCAGCCCCAGCATTTT.

The DNA of the CDR3 is TGTGCCAGCAGTCCCGGGGACAGAATTAATGAAAAACTGTTTTTT. It encodes CASSPGDRINEKLFF. This sequence joins TRBV28 and TRBJ1-4; 7 bases map to TRBD1. The CDR3 totals 15 residues. The V gene end was trimmed by 5 bases and the J gene end by 4 bases; junction bases not matched to a gene: 7. Per the germline V gene, CDR1 is MDHEN and CDR2 is SYDVKM.

This clone was seen a single time. The chain combines TRBV4-3 with TRBJ2-7; tentatively, D is TRBD1 (6 bases). CDR1 and CDR2 (germline): LGHNA, YSLEER. This CDR3 is 16 amino acids long. V dropped 0 bases and J dropped 2 bases, with 14 bases sitting between them. The CDR3 sequence: CASSQESYTGPYEQYF. In DNA form, the CDR3 reads TGCGCCAGCAGCCAAGAATCTTATACAGGGCCCTACGAGCAGTACTTC.

The gene calls are TRBV29-1 and TRBJ2-1; no clear D. V shed 7 bases and J shed 6 bases, with 16 bases lying between them. Germline V gene sequence: CDR1 SQVTM, CDR2 ANQGSEA. CDR3 size: 13 residues. CDR3 DNA sequence: TGCAGCGCCACCTCGAGAGAGCTCAATGAGCAGTTCTTC. Its protein is CSATSRELNEQFF.

The CDR3 reads CATSKGLAGGPSGELFF. The CDR3, as DNA: TGTGCCACCAGCAAGGGGCTAGCGGGAGGGCCGTCCGGGGAGCTGTTTTTT. The chain employs TRBV15 and TRBJ2-2; 12 positions agree with TRBD2. V was pared by 4 bases and J by 6 bases, with 9 bases of the junction left unmatched. Germline CDR1 reads LNHNV; CDR2 reads YYDKDF (reference sequence). The CDR3 is made up of 17 amino acids.

The chain uses TRBV7-9 and TRBJ1-5; 8 bases are shared with TRBD1. Per the germline V gene, CDR1 is SEHNR and CDR2 is FQNEAQ (reference sequence). Trimming cost V 5 bases and J 5 bases; bases outside gene matches: 5. The CDR3 runs 14 residues. CDR3 bases: TGTGCCAGCAGCCTTGGACAGGGACATCAGCCCCAGCATTTT. It codes for CASSLGQGHQPQHF.

This clone was counted only a few times. The V call is TRBV7-9, the J call TRBJ2-7; no clear D gene. CDR3 length: 14 amino acids. Germline V gene data show CDR1 as SEHNR and CDR2 as FQNEAQ (reference sequence). V gave up 1 base and J gave up 4 bases, with 11 bases separating them. CDR3: CASSLGVRRYEQYF. CDR3 sequence (DNA): TGTGCCAGCAGCTTAGGTGTCAGGCGATACGAGCAGTACTTC.

A few counts support this clone. The rearrangement joins TRBV5-5 to TRBJ1-1; TRBD1 might be the D (5 bases). The CDR3 loop spans 14 amino acids. CDR1 is SGHKS and CDR2 is YYEKEE in the germline V gene (reference sequence). Trimming shortened V by 3 bases and J by 4 bases, and 13 bases separated the two germline ends. CDR3 sequence (DNA): TGTGCCAGCAGCTGGGGGGGTGTCAGCACTGAAGCTTTCTTT. Protein: CASSWGGVSTEAFF.

This clone was seen more than once but under ten times. The J gene is TRBJ2-1, the V gene TRBV7-2, with D uncertain. The CDR3 extends over 15 amino acids. V shed 3 bases and J shed 5 bases, with 14 bases lying between them. CDR1 and CDR2 (germline): SGHTA, FQGNSA. The CDR3 bases are TGTGCCAGCAGCTTCCCCTTCCGGCGGAACAATGAGCAGTTCTTC. This translates into CASSFPFRRNNEQFF.